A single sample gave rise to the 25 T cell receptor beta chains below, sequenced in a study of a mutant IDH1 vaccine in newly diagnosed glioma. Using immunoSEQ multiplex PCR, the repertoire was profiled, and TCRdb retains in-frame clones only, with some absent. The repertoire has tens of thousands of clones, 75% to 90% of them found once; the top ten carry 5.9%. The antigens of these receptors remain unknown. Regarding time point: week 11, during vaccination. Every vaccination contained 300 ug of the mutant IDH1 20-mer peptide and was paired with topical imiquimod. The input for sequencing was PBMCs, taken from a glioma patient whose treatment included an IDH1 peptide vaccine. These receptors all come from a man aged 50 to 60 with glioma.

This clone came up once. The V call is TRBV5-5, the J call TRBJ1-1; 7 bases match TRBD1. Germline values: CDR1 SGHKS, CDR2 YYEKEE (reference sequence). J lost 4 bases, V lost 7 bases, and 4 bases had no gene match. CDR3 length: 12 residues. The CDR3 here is CASSDRFTEAFF. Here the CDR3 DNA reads TGTGCCAGCTCGGACAGGTTCACTGAAGCTTTCTTT.

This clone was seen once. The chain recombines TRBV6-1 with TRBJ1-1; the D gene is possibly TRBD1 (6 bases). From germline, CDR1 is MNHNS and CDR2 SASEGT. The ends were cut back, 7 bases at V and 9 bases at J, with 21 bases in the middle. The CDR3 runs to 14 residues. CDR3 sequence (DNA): TGTGCCAGCACCCCCGACAGGAACAGAGACAAAGCTTTCTTT. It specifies CASTPDRNRDKAFF.

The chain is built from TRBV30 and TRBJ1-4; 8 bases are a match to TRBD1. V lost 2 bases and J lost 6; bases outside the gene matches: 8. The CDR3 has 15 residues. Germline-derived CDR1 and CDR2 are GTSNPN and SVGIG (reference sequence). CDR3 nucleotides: TGTGCCTGGAGTAACAAACAGGGGGGGGATGAAAAACTGTTTTTT. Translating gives CAWSNKQGGDEKLFF.

The CDR3 here is CASSPRIGKGYTF. The CDR3 bases are TGTGCCAGTAGTCCCCGGATCGGGAAGGGCTACACCTTC. This chain connects TRBV19 to TRBJ1-2; D not certain. V lost 5 bases to trimming and J lost 8 bases, with 15 bases between them. The CDR3 contains 13 residues. Per the germline V gene, CDR1 is LNHDA and CDR2 is SQIVND (reference sequence).

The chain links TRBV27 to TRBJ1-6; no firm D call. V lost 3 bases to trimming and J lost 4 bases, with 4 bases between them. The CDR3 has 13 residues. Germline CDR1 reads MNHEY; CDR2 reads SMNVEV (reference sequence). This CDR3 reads CASSFRYNSPLHF. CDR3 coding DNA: TGTGCCAGCAGTTTCCGATATAATTCACCCCTCCACTTT.

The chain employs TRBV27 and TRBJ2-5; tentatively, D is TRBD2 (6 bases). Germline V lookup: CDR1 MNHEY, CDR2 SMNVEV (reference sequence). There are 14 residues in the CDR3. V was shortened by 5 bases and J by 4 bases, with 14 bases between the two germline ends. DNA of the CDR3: TGTGCCAGCAGTCCCACGGCGGGGTTAGAGACCCAGTACTTC. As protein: CASSPTAGLETQYF.

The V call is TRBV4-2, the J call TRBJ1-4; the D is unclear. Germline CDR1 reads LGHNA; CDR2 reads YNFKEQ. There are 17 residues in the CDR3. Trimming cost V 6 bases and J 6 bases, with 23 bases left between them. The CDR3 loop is CASRTEAMAPIYEKLFF. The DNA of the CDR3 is TGTGCCAGCAGGACCGAAGCGATGGCACCTATTTATGAAAAACTGTTTTTT.

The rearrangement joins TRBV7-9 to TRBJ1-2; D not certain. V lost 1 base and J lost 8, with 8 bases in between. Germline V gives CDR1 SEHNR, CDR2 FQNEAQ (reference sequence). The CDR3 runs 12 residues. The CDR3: CASSLEQEGYTF. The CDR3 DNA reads TGTGCCAGCAGCTTAGAGCAGGAAGGCTACACCTTC.

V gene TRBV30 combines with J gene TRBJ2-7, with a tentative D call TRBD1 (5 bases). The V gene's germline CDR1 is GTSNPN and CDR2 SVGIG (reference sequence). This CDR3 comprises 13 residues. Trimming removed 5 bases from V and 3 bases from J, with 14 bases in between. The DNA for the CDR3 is TGTGCCTGGGGGGCTTTTAGTCGCTACGAGCAGTACTTC. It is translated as CAWGAFSRYEQYF.

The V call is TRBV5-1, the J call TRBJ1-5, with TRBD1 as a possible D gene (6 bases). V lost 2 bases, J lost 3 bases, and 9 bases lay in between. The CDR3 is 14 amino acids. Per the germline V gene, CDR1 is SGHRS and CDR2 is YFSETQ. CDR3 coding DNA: TGCGCCAGCAGCTTAGGGGGGGCCAATCAGCCCCAGCATTTT. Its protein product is CASSLGGANQPQHF.

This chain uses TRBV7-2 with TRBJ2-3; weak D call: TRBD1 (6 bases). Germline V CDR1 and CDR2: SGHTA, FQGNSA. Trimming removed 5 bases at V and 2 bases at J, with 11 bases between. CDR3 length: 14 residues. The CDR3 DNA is TGTGCCAGCAGCGGACAGTTTTACACAGATACGCAGTATTTT. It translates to CASSGQFYTDTQYF.

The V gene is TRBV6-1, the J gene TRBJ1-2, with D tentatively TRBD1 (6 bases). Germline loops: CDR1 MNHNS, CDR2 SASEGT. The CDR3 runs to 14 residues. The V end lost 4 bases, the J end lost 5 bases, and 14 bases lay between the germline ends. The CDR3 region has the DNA TGTGCCAGCAGTGCCCGTGGGGGCGAGTATGGCTACACCTTC. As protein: CASSARGGEYGYTF.

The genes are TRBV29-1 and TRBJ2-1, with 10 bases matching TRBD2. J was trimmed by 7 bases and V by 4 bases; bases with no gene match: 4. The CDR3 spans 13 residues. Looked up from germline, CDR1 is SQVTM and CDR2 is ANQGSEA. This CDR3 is CSVGASGSNEQFF. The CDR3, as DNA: TGCAGCGTTGGGGCTAGCGGGAGTAATGAGCAGTTCTTC.

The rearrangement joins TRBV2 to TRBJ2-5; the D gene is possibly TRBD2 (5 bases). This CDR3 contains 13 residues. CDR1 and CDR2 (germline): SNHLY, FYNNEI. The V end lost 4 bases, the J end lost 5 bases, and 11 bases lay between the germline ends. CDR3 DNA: TGTGCCAGCAGTGGGGAACTAGGGGAGACCCAGTACTTC. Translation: CASSGELGETQYF.

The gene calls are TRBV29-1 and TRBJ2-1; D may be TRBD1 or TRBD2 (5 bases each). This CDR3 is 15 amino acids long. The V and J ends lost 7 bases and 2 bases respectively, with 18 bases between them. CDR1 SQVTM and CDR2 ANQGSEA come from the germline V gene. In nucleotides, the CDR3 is TGCAGCGCAATAAGTGGGACGGCAGCCTACAATGAGCAGTTCTTC. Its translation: CSAISGTAAYNEQFF.

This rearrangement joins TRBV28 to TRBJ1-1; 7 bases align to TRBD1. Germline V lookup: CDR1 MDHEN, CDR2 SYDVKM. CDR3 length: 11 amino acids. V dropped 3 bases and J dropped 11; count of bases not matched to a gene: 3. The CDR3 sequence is CASSFTGVAFF. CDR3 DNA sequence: TGTGCCAGCAGTTTTACAGGGGTGGCTTTCTTT.

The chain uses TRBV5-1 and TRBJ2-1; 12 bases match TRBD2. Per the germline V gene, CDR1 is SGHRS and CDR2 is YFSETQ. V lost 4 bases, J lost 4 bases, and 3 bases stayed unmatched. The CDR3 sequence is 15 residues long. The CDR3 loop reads CASSLAGGEYNEQFF. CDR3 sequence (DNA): TGCGCCAGCAGCCTAGCGGGGGGGGAGTACAATGAGCAGTTCTTC.

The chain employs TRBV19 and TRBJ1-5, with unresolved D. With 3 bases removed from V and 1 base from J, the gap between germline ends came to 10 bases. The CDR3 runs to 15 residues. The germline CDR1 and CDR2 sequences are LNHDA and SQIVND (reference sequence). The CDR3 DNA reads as TGTGCCAGTAGTATCCTCGGTTGGAGCAATCAGCCCCAGCATTTT. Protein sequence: CASSILGWSNQPQHF.

This chain's CDR3 is CASSPSTGGDYGYTF. In DNA form, the CDR3 reads TGTGCCAGCTCACCTTCGACAGGGGGCGACTATGGCTACACCTTC. This rearrangement joins TRBV18 to TRBJ1-2; TRBD1 aligns across 10 bases. The V and J ends lost 3 bases and 3 bases, in that order; junction bases with no gene match: 4. Germline assignment: CDR1 KGHSH and CDR2 LQKENI. CDR3 length: 15 amino acids.

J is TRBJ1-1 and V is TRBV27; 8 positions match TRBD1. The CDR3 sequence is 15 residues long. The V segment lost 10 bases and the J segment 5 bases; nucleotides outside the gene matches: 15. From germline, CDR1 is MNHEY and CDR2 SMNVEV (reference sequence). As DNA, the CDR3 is TGTGCCACCCTTGGACAGGGAGGGACGGGGACTGAAGCTTTCTTT. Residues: CATLGQGGTGTEAFF.

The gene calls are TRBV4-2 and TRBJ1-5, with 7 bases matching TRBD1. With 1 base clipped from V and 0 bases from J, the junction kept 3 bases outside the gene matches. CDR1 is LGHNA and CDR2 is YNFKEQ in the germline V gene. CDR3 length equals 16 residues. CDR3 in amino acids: CASSQADRNSNQPQHF. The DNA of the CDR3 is TGTGCCAGCAGCCAAGCGGACAGGAATAGCAATCAGCCCCAGCATTTT.

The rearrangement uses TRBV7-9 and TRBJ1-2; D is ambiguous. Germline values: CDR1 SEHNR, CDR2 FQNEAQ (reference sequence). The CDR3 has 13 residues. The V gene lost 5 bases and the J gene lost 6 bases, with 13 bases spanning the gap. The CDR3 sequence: CASSPRPLNGYTF. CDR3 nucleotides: TGTGCCAGCAGCCCACGTCCCTTGAATGGCTACACCTTC.

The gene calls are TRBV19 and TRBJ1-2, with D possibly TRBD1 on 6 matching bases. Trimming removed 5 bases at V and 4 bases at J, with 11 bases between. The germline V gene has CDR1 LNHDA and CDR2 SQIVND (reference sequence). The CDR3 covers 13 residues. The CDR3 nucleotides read TGTGCCAGTAGTCTGGACAGAGCCTATGGCTACACCTTC. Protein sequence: CASSLDRAYGYTF. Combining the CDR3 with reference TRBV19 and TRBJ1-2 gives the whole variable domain DGGITQSPKYLFRKEGQNVTLSCEQNLNHDAMYWYRQDPGQGLRLIYYSQIVNDFQKGDIAEGYSVSREKKESFPLTVTSAQKNPTAFYLCASSLDRAYGYTFGSGTRLTVV.

CDR3 coding DNA: TGTGCCAGCAGCCCATCGACGCTGACAGGGGACTATGGCTACACCTTC. Translated: CASSPSTLTGDYGYTF. The chain joins TRBV5-4 to TRBJ1-2; 8 bases agree with TRBD1. CDR3 length: 16 amino acids. CDR1 and CDR2 from the germline V gene are SGHNT and YYREEE (reference sequence). J gave up 3 bases and V 4 bases, and 11 bases lay outside the gene matches.

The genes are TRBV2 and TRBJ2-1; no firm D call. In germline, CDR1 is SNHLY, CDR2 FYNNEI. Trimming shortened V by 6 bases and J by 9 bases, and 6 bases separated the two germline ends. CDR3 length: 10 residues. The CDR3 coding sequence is TGTGCCAGCAGGGTCAGTGAGCAGTTCTTC. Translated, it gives CASRVSEQFF.